A selection of T cell receptor beta chains follows, all from one sample in a study of T-cell reconstitution after alpha-beta-depleted transplantation in children. TCRdb re-analysed the PCR reads in MiXCR, keeping a single row per CDR3 protein. The sample includes about 980,000 distinct CDR3 sequences, about 29% seen only once; the top ten take about 28%. Sequencing used PBMCs, mostly from graft donor cells, obtained 360 days after TCRalphabeta/CD19-depleted stem cell transplant. These receptors were collected from a boy under two years old who had a stem cell transplant for SCID, so the T cells may come from the graft donor. The conserved cysteine and the conserved F or W are not part of the CDR3 here. The D gene is left open where the match is weak.

j_call,v_call,d_call,cdr3_aa
TRBJ2-4,TRBV2,.,ASSEGGIGY
TRBJ2-1,TRBV20-1,.,SASGGAPERF
TRBJ2-7,TRBV3-1,.,ASSQDGRSYYEQY
TRBJ1-1,TRBV5-1,.,ASSSAASRRTEAF
TRBJ1-2,TRBV12-3/TRBV12-4,TRBD1,ASSNRPGQSYGYT
TRBJ1-1,TRBV12-3/TRBV12-4,TRBD1,ASSPGQGARNTEAF
TRBJ2-1,TRBV5-4,.,ATARSGAGPRGEQF
TRBJ1-1,TRBV10-3,.,AISELWANTEAF
TRBJ2-3,TRBV5-4,TRBD1,ASNREQGPSTDTQY
TRBJ2-1,TRBV5-1,TRBD1,ASSRWTGVGNEQF
TRBJ2-7,TRBV12-3/TRBV12-4,TRBD1,ASSRQGAHEQY
TRBJ2-7,TRBV28,TRBD1,ASSLASGTVHEQY
TRBJ1-2,TRBV29-1,.,SVESQGSNYGYT
TRBJ2-7,TRBV18,.,ASSSGDEQY
TRBJ2-2,TRBV3-1,.,ASQSQGKGTGELF
TRBJ2-1,TRBV5-1,TRBD2,ASSSDILAGRYNEQF
TRBJ2-5,TRBV27,.,ASSPNRVQETQY
TRBJ1-5,TRBV7-9,.,ASSLGSPENQPQH
TRBJ2-5,TRBV20-1,.,SAREDNAENILKETQY
TRBJ1-1,TRBV3-1,.,ASSQVAGGAGGEAF
TRBJ1-1,TRBV7-9,.,ASSSRAPENTEAF
TRBJ2-2,TRBV6-5,.,ASSYSSLGAGELF
TRBJ2-1,TRBV29-1,.,SAGQTQVEQF
TRBJ2-3,TRBV5-1,.,ASSLDTSTDTQY
TRBJ2-3,TRBV4-3,.,ASSQEGRGTQY
TRBJ2-1,TRBV28,.,ASSFPPNNEQF
TRBJ1-3,TRBV5-1,TRBD1,ASSLSFIGDSASFSGNTIY
TRBJ2-1,TRBV11-2,TRBD1,ASSLRQGLNEQF
TRBJ2-6,TRBV7-9,.,ASSLGHSSGANVLT
TRBJ1-2,TRBV21-1,.,ASSKVDVGQGSYT
TRBJ1-4,TRBV18,TRBD1,ASSPRVRGLEKLF
TRBJ2-7,TRBV20-1,.,SAVVAGAPYEQY
TRBJ2-2,TRBV4-3,TRBD1,ASSHGTGVNGELF
TRBJ2-2,TRBV4-1,.,ASSQPHRDEGELF
TRBJ1-1,TRBV4-3,.,ASSQDDTWNTEAF
TRBJ2-1,TRBV6-2/TRBV6-3,TRBD2,ASSYGTSGGLLYNEQF
TRBJ2-5,TRBV4-1,.,ASSQDPNQETQY
TRBJ1-6,TRBV28,.,ASSLGGGPNSPLH
TRBJ1-2,TRBV29-1,TRBD1,SGGDSFNYGYT
TRBJ2-5,TRBV9,TRBD2,ASSPFRGTSLVGMETQY
TRBJ2-1,TRBV19,.,ASSMRGRGQPSSYNEQF
TRBJ2-1,TRBV7-9,TRBD2,ASSHSGGREQF
TRBJ2-3,TRBV2,TRBD2,ATHGIAGRTSTDTQY
TRBJ2-1,TRBV28,.,ASSFQGVWNNEQF
TRBJ2-2,TRBV11-2,TRBD1,ASSQGDRGVTGELF
TRBJ2-3,TRBV7-2,.,ASRPPGLHTDTQY
TRBJ2-4,TRBV2,.,ASRILPGENIQY
TRBJ2-1,TRBV7-9,.,ASSPYDSTWEQF